The clone carrying this TCR beta chain was seen a few times. The target antigen is unknown. Healthy Caucasians alone served as donors. The entry originates in a study of identical twins. Study results and caveats: Cord blood beta clonotypes that were abundant carried fewer insertions, and memory repertoires showed no such trend.

This CDR3 is 15 amino acids long. J was trimmed by 5 bases and V by 6 bases; bases with no gene match: 10. Germline-derived CDR1 and CDR2 are SQVTM and ANQGSEA. One entry per CDR3 protein, called by TCRdb with MiXCR from the 5' RACE reads. The sample carries around 450,000 distinct CDR3 sequences, 12% to 15% recorded once. These same data were also listed under a study on yellow fever vaccine responses in identical twins.

The chain is built from TRBV29-1 and TRBJ2-2; 9 nucleotides line up with TRBD2. This receptor was identified in a woman between 18 and 29 years old in good health. The sequenced sample consisted of CD4+ T cells sorted from blood. CDR3 region: CSVAIGTSSTGELFF. The CDR3 bases are TGCAGCGTAGCAATTGGGACTAGCAGTACCGGGGAGCTGTTTTTT.